Listed here are 21 T cell receptor beta chains from one sample, sequenced in a study of blood T cell repertoires in COVID-19. Measured with immunoSEQ multiplex PCR; TCRdb has only the in-frame clones, and not every one. In the table there are some 200,000 clones, approximately 80% of which are singletons. Sequencing was done on a sample of peripheral blood. These receptors all come from a woman in her fifties or sixties who had recovered from COVID-19.

This clone was detected only a few times. The chain is built from TRBV4-1 and TRBJ2-5; D possibly corresponds to TRBD2 (6 bases). Germline values: CDR1 MGHRA, CDR2 YSYEKL. The CDR3 length is 17 residues. V was shortened by 4 bases and J by 2 bases, with 20 bases between the two germline ends. Here the CDR3 DNA reads TGCGCCAGCAGCCCCGGGAGAGGCACGATCTCTCAAGAGACCCAGTACTTC. Translating gives CASSPGRGTISQETQYF.

The chain is built from TRBV2 and TRBJ2-5; D call uncertain. Germline values: CDR1 SNHLY, CDR2 FYNNEI. The CDR3 totals 14 residues. Trimming removed 10 bases from V and 0 bases from J, with 15 bases in between. CDR3 sequence reads: CATSRSLYQETQYF. As DNA, the CDR3 is TGTGCCACGTCCCGGTCCCTTTACCAAGAGACCCAGTACTTC.

The rearrangement uses TRBV4-1 and TRBJ2-7; 7 positions match TRBD1. Germline V gene sequence: CDR1 MGHRA, CDR2 YSYEKL. The CDR3 spans 15 residues. The V and J ends lost 4 bases and 4 bases, in that order; junction bases with no gene match: 10. This CDR3 is CASSPRIDREYEQYF. The CDR3 nucleotides are TGCGCCAGCAGCCCACGGATAGACAGGGAGTACGAGCAGTACTTC.

A remark on this clone: At the DNA level, this CDR3 is encoded by other sequences in the same sample as well. This chain joins TRBV7-3 and TRBJ2-3; unclear D gene. V was shortened by 2 bases and J by 0 bases, with 6 bases between the two germline ends. CDR3 length: 14 amino acids. Germline V gene lookup returns CDR1 SGHTA and CDR2 FQGTGA. The CDR3 sequence is CASSLGRSTDTQYF. CDR3 nucleotide sequence: TGTGCCAGCAGCTTAGGCAGGAGCACAGATACGCAGTATTTT.

The rearrangement links TRBV4-3 to TRBJ1-4; weak D call: TRBD1 (5 bases). The CDR3 contains 16 residues. Germline V CDR1 and CDR2: LGHNA, YSLEER. Trimming took 2 bases from V and 7 from J, leaving 17 bases between them. The CDR3 nucleotides read TGCGCCAGCAGCCAAAGGGTCTCCAGGGAGGGTGAAAAACTGTTTTTT. Translating it yields CASSQRVSREGEKLFF.

The J gene is TRBJ1-4, the V gene TRBV7-2, with no clear D. The germline CDR1 and CDR2 sequences are SGHTA and FQGNSA. The CDR3 spans 15 residues. Trimming removed 1 base at V and 4 bases at J, with 10 bases between. The CDR3 region has the DNA TGTGCCAGCAGCTTAGAAATGGCTCTTAATGAAAAACTGTTTTTT. Protein: CASSLEMALNEKLFF.

The chain couples TRBV18 to TRBJ1-2; tentatively, D is TRBD1 (6 bases). Per germline, CDR1 KGHSH and CDR2 LQKENI. Trimming left V 2 bases short and J 0 bases short, with 7 bases between. The CDR3 runs to 14 residues. In nucleotides, the CDR3 is TGTGCCAGCTCACCAGACAGGTCTAACTATGGCTACACCTTC. Translated: CASSPDRSNYGYTF.

The chain links TRBV9 to TRBJ2-1; 9 nucleotides agree with TRBD1. The CDR3 totals 15 residues. Looked up from germline, CDR1 is SGDLS and CDR2 is YYNGEE. The V segment lost 0 bases and the J segment 6 bases; nucleotides outside the gene matches: 4. The chain's CDR3 is CASSVDGTGPNEQFF. The CDR3 nucleotides read TGTGCCAGCAGCGTAGACGGGACAGGGCCCAATGAGCAGTTCTTC. Combining the CDR3 with reference TRBV9 and TRBJ2-1 gives the whole variable domain DSGVTQTPKHLITATGQRVTLRCSPRSGDLSVYWYQQSLDQGLQFLIQYYNGEERAKGNILERFSAQQFPDLHSELNLSSLELGDSALYFCASSVDGTGPNEQFFGPGTRLTVL.

The chain combines TRBV27 with TRBJ2-7; no definite D call. The CDR3 consists of 15 residues. The V gene's germline CDR1 is MNHEY and CDR2 SMNVEV (reference sequence). The V end lost 6 bases, the J end lost 0 bases, and 15 bases lay between the germline ends. In nucleotides, the CDR3 is TGTGCCAGCAGCCCCATCGGTTTCAACTCCTACGAGCAGTACTTC. This sequence encodes CASSPIGFNSYEQYF.

The J gene is TRBJ2-7, the V gene TRBV10-3; TRBD1 agrees at 10 bases. The CDR3 runs to 14 residues. Trimming at V came to 2 bases and at J to 5 bases, leaving 3 bases not matched to a gene. Germline V CDR1 and CDR2: ENHRY, SYGVKD. The CDR3, as DNA: TGTGCCATCAGTGAGGACAGGGGGCGCGACGAGCAGTACTTC. Protein sequence: CAISEDRGRDEQYF.

V is TRBV27 and J is TRBJ2-5, with a weak D call TRBD1 (6 bases). Germline assignment: CDR1 MNHEY and CDR2 SMNVEV (reference sequence). The CDR3 spans 16 residues. V lost 6 bases and J lost 5, with 22 bases in between. The CDR3 sequence is CASSPLNRERRETQYF. In DNA form, the CDR3 reads TGTGCCAGCAGCCCTCTGAACAGGGAAAGGAGGGAGACCCAGTACTTC.

The chain links TRBV4-1 to TRBJ2-2, with 8 positions matching TRBD1. Germline V gene lookup returns CDR1 MGHRA and CDR2 YSYEKL. The CDR3 length is 18 residues. V lost 3 bases and J lost 1; bases outside the gene matches: 10. The CDR3 reads CASSHLGARGQNTGELFF. The CDR3 DNA reads TGCGCCAGCAGCCACCTAGGCGCCAGGGGGCAGAACACCGGGGAGCTGTTTTTT.

The chain carries TRBV6-5 and TRBJ2-7, with 7 nucleotides matching TRBD1. The V gene's germline CDR1 is MNHEY and CDR2 SVGAGI. The ends lost 6 bases at V and 0 bases at J; junction bases unmatched: 8. The CDR3 extends over 15 amino acids. CDR3 protein: CASSREGALSYEQYF. Written as DNA, the CDR3 is TGTGCCAGCAGCCGCGAGGGGGCCCTCTCCTACGAGCAGTACTTC.

V usage is TRBV19 and J usage is TRBJ2-6, with a weak D call TRBD1 (6 bases). Trimming pared 1 base from V and 4 bases from J, leaving 11 bases between. The CDR3 loop spans 16 amino acids. Per the germline V gene, CDR1 is LNHDA and CDR2 is SQIVND (reference sequence). CDR3 in DNA: TGTGCCAGTAGTATAGTACCAGGGGCAGGGGCCAACGTCCTGACTTTC. Its translation is CASSIVPGAGANVLTF.

V is TRBV6-6 and J is TRBJ1-1, with D tentatively TRBD1 (5 bases). Trimming pared 5 bases from V and 1 base from J, leaving 17 bases between. The germline V gene has CDR1 MNHNY and CDR2 SVGAGI (reference sequence). This CDR3 contains 16 residues. The CDR3 DNA reads as TGTGCCAGCAGTACACAAGGTTCCCAGGGGAACACTGAAGCTTTCTTT. This sequence encodes CASSTQGSQGNTEAFF.

The chain combines TRBV7-9 with TRBJ1-6, with 10 nucleotides matching TRBD1. This CDR3 is 15 amino acids long. The germline V gene has CDR1 SEHNR and CDR2 FQNEAQ (reference sequence). Losses at the gene ends were 6 bases for V and 8 bases for J; bases not matched to a gene: 7. The CDR3 DNA reads as TGTGCCAGCAGACAAGAGACAGGGGGCCATTCACCCCTCCACTTT. Amino acid sequence: CASRQETGGHSPLHF.

The chain is built from TRBV27 and TRBJ1-2; D is uncertain. The germline V gene has CDR1 MNHEY and CDR2 SMNVEV (reference sequence). Trimming cost V 6 bases and J 4 bases, with 9 bases left between them. This CDR3 is 12 amino acids long. CDR3 coding DNA: TGTGCCAGCAGGGAGAGTCCCTATGGCTACACCTTC. Protein product: CASRESPYGYTF.

V usage is TRBV6-2 or TRBV6-3 and J usage is TRBJ2-3, with 7 bases that match TRBD1. Germline CDR1 is MNHEY and CDR2 is SVGEGT. The CDR3 length is 15 residues. V trimming: 5 bases; J trimming: 2 bases; junction bases outside the gene matches: 7. CDR3 in amino acids: CASSQTGILTDTQYF. The CDR3 DNA reads as TGTGCCAGCAGTCAGACAGGGATCCTCACAGATACGCAGTATTTT.

The chain couples TRBV12-3 or TRBV12-4 to TRBJ1-4; 9 bases map to TRBD1. The junction had 7 bases not matched to a gene; V was cut back by 5 bases and J by 12 bases. The CDR3 is 13 residues long. The CDR3 sequence is CASSKSRTGELFF. CDR3 in DNA: TGTGCCAGCAGTAAATCCCGGACAGGGGAACTGTTTTTT.

This chain connects TRBV4-3 to TRBJ2-1; 7 nucleotides line up with TRBD2. This CDR3 has 14 residues. Germline CDR1 LGHNA, CDR2 YSLEER. The V segment lost 5 bases and the J segment 3 bases; nucleotides outside the gene matches: 4. CDR3 protein: CASSASGGYNEQFF. In nucleotides, the CDR3 is TGCGCCAGCAGCGCTAGCGGAGGCTACAATGAGCAGTTCTTC.

This sequence joins TRBV5-6 and TRBJ1-6; a weak D match, TRBD1 (5 bases). The CDR3 runs 17 residues. Between the trimmed V and J ends, which lost 4 bases and 0 bases, there was a span of 14 bases. Germline V lookup: CDR1 SGHDT, CDR2 YYEEEE. The CDR3 spells CASSLGPRSSYNSPLHF. CDR3 DNA sequence: TGTGCCAGCAGCCTGGGGCCGCGGAGCTCCTATAATTCACCCCTCCACTTT.